This T cell receptor beta chain stems from a study of PD-L1 blockade in urothelial cancer. Patients' urothelial carcinoma was locally advanced or metastatic. The CDR3 covers 14 residues. With 3 bases clipped from V and 1 base from J, the junction kept 4 bases outside the gene matches. Germline CDR1 and CDR2: SGDLS and YYNGEE. Only in-frame clones appear in the TCRdb table, and some are missing; sequencing was by immunoSEQ multiplex PCR. Altogether 70,000 to 75,000 clones are present, roughly 80% being singletons, with the ten largest covering 4.7%. Sample: PBMCs, taken around atezolizumab (anti-PD-L1) treatment. The V call is TRBV9, the J call TRBJ2-7; 7 nucleotides align to TRBD1. This clonotype originated in a man aged 65 to 85 with urothelial cancer. The CDR3 nucleotides are TGTGCCAGCAGCGAGGGGACAGCTTCCTACGAGCAGTACTTC. It is translated as CASSEGTASYEQYF.